Following are 16 T cell receptor beta chains from one sample sequenced in a study of shared clonotypes between healthy human individuals. Sequencing used immunoSEQ multiplex PCR; TCRdb keeps in-frame clones, though not all of them. The sample consists of under 600,000 clones, roughly 95% of them appearing once. What was sequenced was naive CD4+ T cells sorted from blood. Subset denoted: CD45RA+ positively selected. The receptors were sampled from a woman in her twenties or thirties in good health.

The V and J genes are TRBV5-1 and TRBJ2-5; either TRBD1 or TRBD2 may fit D (5 bases each). V lost 4 bases, J lost 1 base, and 11 bases lay in between. Germline V lookup: CDR1 SGHRS, CDR2 YFSETQ. There are 14 residues in the CDR3. CDR3: CASSGGSTQETQYF. CDR3 coding DNA: TGCGCCAGCAGCGGGGGAAGCACCCAAGAGACCCAGTACTTC.

This chain joins TRBV21-1 and TRBJ2-7; the table assigns TRBD2, which was not confirmed against the DNA. TRBV21-1 is given as a pseudogene. This CDR3 has 18 amino acids. DNA for the CDR3: TGTGCCAGCACCAAAAGCCCCCTAGCGGGAGGGCTCGGTGGCGAGCAGTACTTC. It codes for CASTKSPLAGGLGGEQYF.

The count of this clone is one. The chain links TRBV19 to TRBJ2-7; TRBD1 agrees at 9 bases. Germline lookup yields CDR1 LNHDA and CDR2 SQIVND (reference sequence). The CDR3 contains 13 residues. V lost 6 bases to trimming and J lost 7 bases; unmatched junction nucleotides: 7. The CDR3 reads CASRSQGAEEQYF. The CDR3, as DNA: TGTGCCAGTAGGTCACAGGGGGCAGAAGAGCAGTACTTC.

V gene TRBV7-9 combines with J gene TRBJ2-3; possibly TRBD1 or TRBD2 for D (5 bases each). Deletions cut 5 bases from V and 0 bases from J, with 15 bases between. Germline V gene sequence: CDR1 SEHNR, CDR2 FQNEAQ (reference sequence). This CDR3 region has 16 residues. The CDR3 protein is CASSPERGTSTDTQYF. The CDR3 coding sequence is TGTGCCAGCAGCCCCGAGAGGGGTACTAGCACAGATACGCAGTATTTT.

The V gene is TRBV6-6, the J gene TRBJ1-1; possibly TRBD1 for D (6 bases). Germline assignment: CDR1 MNHNY and CDR2 SVGAGI (reference sequence). The V end lost 8 bases, the J end lost 6 bases, and 16 bases lay between the germline ends. This CDR3 is 13 amino acids long. DNA for the CDR3: TGTGCCAGCTCGACAGGACTAGTCGCTGAAGCTTTCTTT. Translating gives CASSTGLVAEAFF.

The gene calls are TRBV28 and TRBJ1-1; D ambiguous. V lost 6 bases and J lost 2, with 13 bases in between. Per the germline V gene, CDR1 is MDHEN and CDR2 is SYDVKM. The length of the CDR3 is 14 residues. The CDR3 DNA reads as TGTGCCAGCAGGCAACAGATACTAAACACTGAAGCTTTCTTT. Its translation is CASRQQILNTEAFF.

The chain joins TRBV6-1 to TRBJ2-5; D unresolved. The CDR3 has 16 amino acids. Trimming removed 2 bases at V and 5 bases at J, with 18 bases between. Germline CDR1 reads MNHNS; CDR2 reads SASEGT. The CDR3 region is CASSEFNRVGDETQYF. Here the CDR3 DNA reads TGTGCCAGCAGTGAATTTAACCGGGTCGGCGATGAGACCCAGTACTTC.

The chain has TRBV19 and TRBJ2-6; D gene unclear. Germline V gene lookup returns CDR1 LNHDA and CDR2 SQIVND (reference sequence). The CDR3 runs to 13 residues. V lost 9 bases and J lost 0, with 6 bases in between. Here the CDR3 reads CASTASGANVLTF. The CDR3 bases are TGTGCCAGCACCGCCTCTGGGGCCAACGTCCTGACTTTC.

The V gene is TRBV18, the J gene TRBJ2-3, with 7 nucleotides matching TRBD2. Trimming removed 6 bases from V and 4 bases from J; junction bases left unmatched: 7. The CDR3 loop spans 14 amino acids. Germline V gene data show CDR1 as KGHSH and CDR2 as LQKENI. The CDR3 here is CASSRTAGADTQYF. CDR3 coding DNA: TGTGCCAGCTCTCGGACGGCGGGGGCAGATACGCAGTATTTT.

This clone has a single count. This chain links TRBV5-1 with TRBJ1-2; possible D gene TRBD1, 5 bases. The CDR3 is 14 residues long. Germline V CDR1 and CDR2: SGHRS, YFSETQ. The V gene lost 5 bases and the J gene lost 1 base, with 12 bases spanning the gap. CDR3 DNA: TGCGCCAGCAGGAGCAGGGATTTTAACTATGGCTACACCTTC. As protein: CASRSRDFNYGYTF.

This chain connects TRBV19 to TRBJ2-5; D may be TRBD1 (6 bases). The CDR3 is 13 residues long. The germline V gene encodes CDR1 LNHDA and CDR2 SQIVND (reference sequence). V lost 3 bases and J lost 3, with 8 bases in between. CDR3 bases: TGTGCCAGTAGTATGGGGGCAGAAGAGACCCAGTACTTC. Its translation: CASSMGAEETQYF.

V usage is TRBV29-1 and J usage is TRBJ2-2, with D perhaps assigned TRBD1 or TRBD2 (5 bases each). V gave up 6 bases and J gave up 2 bases, with 13 bases separating them. Looked up from germline, CDR1 is SQVTM and CDR2 is ANQGSEA. The CDR3 spans 14 residues. The CDR3 DNA is TGCAGCGTGGGACGGGACGGCAACACCGGGGAGCTGTTTTTT. The encoded protein is CSVGRDGNTGELFF.

The chain links TRBV7-9 to TRBJ1-1; D is undetermined. Trimming left V 8 bases short and J 1 base short, with 17 bases between. The CDR3 consists of 15 residues. The germline V gene encodes CDR1 SEHNR and CDR2 FQNEAQ (reference sequence). The CDR3 DNA is TGTGCCAGCGCTCCATCCCCTGGGAGGAACACTGAAGCTTTCTTT. Protein sequence: CASAPSPGRNTEAFF.

This clone was counted a single time. The CDR3 region is CASSLAVGQAGEQYF. In DNA form, the CDR3 reads TGCGCCAGCAGCTTGGCCGTCGGACAGGCGGGAGAGCAGTACTTC. This chain uses TRBV5-1 with TRBJ2-7; D is perhaps TRBD1 (7 bases). Germline assignment: CDR1 SGHRS and CDR2 YFSETQ. With 0 bases removed from V and 7 bases from J, the gap between germline ends came to 17 bases. The CDR3 consists of 15 residues.

This clone has a single count. CDR3: CASSFGQGGKYF. The CDR3 nucleotides read TGTGCCAGCAGTTTTGGCCAGGGCGGAAAGTACTTC. This rearrangement joins TRBV28 to TRBJ2-5; D might be TRBD1 (5 bases). The V end lost 3 bases, the J end lost 12 bases, and 14 bases lay between the germline ends. The CDR3 totals 12 residues. CDR1 MDHEN and CDR2 SYDVKM come from the germline V gene. Full variable domain (outside the CDR3, taken from reference TRBV28 and TRBJ2-5): DVKVTQSSRYLVKRTGEKVFLECVQDMDHENMFWYRQDPGLGLRLIYFSYDVKMKEKGDIPEGYSVSREKKERFSLILESASTNQTSMYLCASSFGQGGKYFGPGTRLLVL.

This chain uses TRBV2 with TRBJ2-2; no firm D call. CDR3 length: 13 amino acids. V lost 6 bases and J lost 6, with 11 bases in between. Germline lookup yields CDR1 SNHLY and CDR2 FYNNEI. This chain's CDR3 is CASRPDQAGELFF. CDR3 sequence (DNA): TGTGCCAGCAGACCTGATCAGGCCGGGGAGCTGTTTTTT.